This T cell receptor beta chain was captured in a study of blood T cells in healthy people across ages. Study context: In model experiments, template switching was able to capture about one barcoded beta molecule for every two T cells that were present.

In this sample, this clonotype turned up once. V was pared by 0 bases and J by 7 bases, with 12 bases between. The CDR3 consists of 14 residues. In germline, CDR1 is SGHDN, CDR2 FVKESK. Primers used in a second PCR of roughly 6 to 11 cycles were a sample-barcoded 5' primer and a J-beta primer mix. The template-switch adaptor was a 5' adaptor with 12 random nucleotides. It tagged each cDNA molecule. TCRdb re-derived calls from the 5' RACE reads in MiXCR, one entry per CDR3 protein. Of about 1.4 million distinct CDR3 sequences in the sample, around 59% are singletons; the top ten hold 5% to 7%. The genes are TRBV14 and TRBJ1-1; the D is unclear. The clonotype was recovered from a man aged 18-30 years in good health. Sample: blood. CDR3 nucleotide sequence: TGTGCCAGCAGCCAAGAAACGGCCTCTTATGAAGCTTTCTTT. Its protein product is CASSQETASYEAFF.